The 6 T cell receptor beta chains presented below share a single source sample, sequenced in a study of CD8 T cells in ankylosing spondylitis. Antigens of these TCRs are unknown. From the 5' RACE reads, TCRdb called clonotypes with MiXCR, one entry per CDR3 protein. This table holds about 420,000 distinct CDR3 sequences, about a fifth found once. General study results and limits: Blood of patients with ankylosing spondylitis appeared to be characterized by a TCR beta motif of several highly homologous variants.

The sequencing input was blood, either unsorted or a sorted T cell fraction (not recorded which). The receptor source for this set is a male donor with ankylosing spondylitis.

This clonotype showed up just a few times. The J gene is TRBJ2-3, the V gene TRBV6-6; D is undetermined. This CDR3 comprises 12 residues. Trimming stripped 7 bases from V and 6 bases from J, with 11 bases between. The V gene's germline CDR1 is MNHNY and CDR2 SVGAGI (reference sequence). CDR3 residues: CASKDPTDTQYF. The CDR3 DNA reads TGTGCCAGCAAGGACCCCACCGATACGCAGTATTTT.

V gene TRBV7-3 combines with J gene TRBJ2-1; D may be TRBD2 (5 bases). The germline gives CDR1 SGHTA, CDR2 FQGTGA. V was shortened by 5 bases and J by 3 bases, with 8 bases between the two germline ends. The CDR3 extends over 13 amino acids. Here the CDR3 DNA reads TGTGCCAGCAGCCGGACTGGCTACAATGAGCAGTTCTTC. It yields the protein CASSRTGYNEQFF.

CDR3 DNA: TGTGCCAGCAGTTTAGGGCTAGCGGGATTAGCAGATACGCAGTATTTT. Amino acids: CASSLGLAGLADTQYF. This rearrangement joins TRBV12-3 or TRBV12-4 to TRBJ2-3; TRBD2 matches at 9 bases. J lost 4 bases, V lost 1 base, and 6 bases had no gene match. This CDR3 spans 16 amino acids.

This chain links TRBV28 with TRBJ2-1, with D perhaps TRBD1 (6 bases). This CDR3 has 15 amino acids. V was trimmed by 5 bases and J by 6 bases, leaving 17 bases between them. Germline loops: CDR1 MDHEN, CDR2 SYDVKM. CDR3 in amino acids: CASSAAVRQANEQFF. The CDR3, as DNA: TGTGCCAGCAGTGCCGCTGTCCGACAGGCCAATGAGCAGTTCTTC. Based on the CDR3 plus reference TRBV28 and TRBJ2-1, the full variable domain is DVKVTQSSRYLVKRTGEKVFLECVQDMDHENMFWYRQDPGLGLRLIYFSYDVKMKEKGDIPEGYSVSREKKERFSLILESASTNQTSMYLCASSAAVRQANEQFFGPGTRLTVL.

V is TRBV5-1 and J is TRBJ1-2; 9 nucleotides match TRBD1. The trim removed 4 bases at V and 7 bases at J, leaving 11 bases unmatched. The CDR3 runs to 15 residues. Germline V gene lookup returns CDR1 SGHRS and CDR2 YFSETQ. In DNA form, the CDR3 reads TGCGCCAGCAGCCCTATGTGGGACAGGGATATTGGCTACACCTTC. As protein: CASSPMWDRDIGYTF.

The chain recombines TRBV3-1 with TRBJ2-7; TRBD2 might be the D (6 bases). Trimming left V 0 bases short and J 0 bases short, with 9 bases between. Germline CDR1 is LGHDT and CDR2 is YNNKEL (reference sequence). CDR3 size: 15 residues. CDR3 DNA sequence: TGTGCCAGCAGCCAAGATGTAGCGGCCTCCTACGAGCAGTACTTC. This codes for CASSQDVAASYEQYF.